What follows is one TCR beta chain and its context. The antigen remains unidentified. The data derive from a study of graft-versus-host responses after intestinal transplantation. Turning to the study itself: As for transplant type, recipients had multivisceral, liver-intestinal, or isolated intestinal grafts. Recipients across the board were started on anti-thymocyte globulin induction, then kept on tacrolimus and steroids for around three years. Study conclusions and caveats: Early post-transplant HvG declines tracked with peak circulating GvH clone levels.

The CDR3 sequence is 16 residues long. V was pared by 5 bases and J by 2 bases, with 15 bases between. CDR1 SGHTA and CDR2 FQGTGA come from the germline V gene. Sequencing used immunoSEQ multiplex PCR; TCRdb keeps in-frame clones, though not all of them. The data contain fewer than 30,000 clones, more than 90% of them seen just once; the ten biggest clones take up 0.7% to 1%. The rearrangement joins TRBV7-3 to TRBJ2-2; weak D call: TRBD2 (5 bases). The source material was PBMCs, sampled roughly 29 days after intestinal transplant. The clonotype comes from a human patient who received an intestinal transplant, so some T cells may come from the graft donor. The CDR3 sequence: CASSPFHSGNTGELFF. CDR3 sequence (DNA): TGTGCCAGCAGCCCTTTCCACAGCGGAAACACCGGGGAGCTGTTTTTT.